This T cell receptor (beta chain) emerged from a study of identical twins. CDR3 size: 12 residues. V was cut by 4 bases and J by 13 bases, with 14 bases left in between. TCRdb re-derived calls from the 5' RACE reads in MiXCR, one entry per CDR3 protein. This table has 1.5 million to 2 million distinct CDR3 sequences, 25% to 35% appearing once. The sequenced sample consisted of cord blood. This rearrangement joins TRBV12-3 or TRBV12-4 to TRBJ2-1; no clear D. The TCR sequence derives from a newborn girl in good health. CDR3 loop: CASSSRAPRQFF. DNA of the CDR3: TGTGCCAGCAGTTCCCGGGCCCCCAGACAGTTCTTC.